This note documents a single T cell receptor (beta chain) sequence. Naive-designated CD8 cells lacked CD45RO, were positively enriched for CCR7, and omitted terminally differentiated effector memory CD45RA+ cells. The sample is drawn from a study of shared clonotypes between healthy human individuals. The CDR3 is made up of 17 amino acids. Looked up from germline, CDR1 is LGHNA and CDR2 is YSLEER. Trimming shortened V by 3 bases and J by 4 bases, and 18 bases separated the two germline ends. As handled by the study authors: Filtering differed, since immunoSEQ gave only junction sequences and no quality scores. The repertoire was sequenced with immunoSEQ multiplex PCR; TCRdb's copy has only in-frame clones and lacks some. That table gives V, J and clone size, and the DNA gave D and trimming. The table records 2 million or so clones, about 95% of them present only once.

Material for sequencing was naive CD8+ T cells sorted from blood. The chain couples TRBV4-3 to TRBJ2-2, with D possibly matching TRBD1 (7 bases). This clonotype was sampled from a man younger than 35 in good health. This CDR3 is CASSHATAGGGTGELFF. In DNA, the CDR3 is TGCGCCAGCAGCCACGCGACGGCAGGGGGAGGCACCGGGGAGCTGTTTTTT.